This record looks at one TCR beta chain sequence and its context. Antigen specificity is unknown. Method: immunoSEQ multiplex PCR; TCRdb's copy keeps in-frame clones and lacks some. The sample has 50,000 to 75,000 clones, about 85% seen once. The data were taken from a study of OX40 agonist ivuxolimab in advanced cancers. Overall study context: Partial responses were seen in three patients, one with hepatocellular carcinoma and two with cutaneous melanoma.

The CDR3 has 15 amino acids. V shed 0 bases and J shed 3 bases, with 13 bases lying between them. In germline, CDR1 is SGHTS, CDR2 YDEGEE. Study-level points and caveats: On average, CD8+ T cells had more expanded clones than CD4+. Those patients achieving a partial response at 0.1-3.0 mg/kg showed among the lowest clonal expansion.

The sampling schedule covered blood at baseline, cycle 4 day 1, and cycle 7 day 1. The sequence was obtained from an adult with an advanced solid tumor such as melanoma, head and neck, liver or kidney cancer. The V call is TRBV5-8, the J call TRBJ2-7; D possibly corresponds to TRBD1 (5 bases). Source: CD4+ or CD8+ T cells sorted from blood, taken in a trial of the OX40 agonist ivuxolimab. CDR3 region: CASSLGLNRFYEQYF. The CDR3 DNA follows: TGTGCCAGCAGCTTGGGCCTAAACAGGTTCTACGAGCAGTACTTC. Based on the CDR3 plus reference TRBV5-8 and TRBJ2-7, the full variable domain is EAGVTQSPTHLIKTRGQQATLRCSPISGHTSVYWYQQALGLGLQFLLWYDEGEERNRGNFPPRFSGRQFPNYSSELNVNALELEDSALYLCASSLGLNRFYEQYFGPGTRLTVT.